This T cell receptor beta chain was captured by sequencing in a study of cytotoxic CD8 clonotypes in ibrutinib-treated CLL (dated by TCRdb to about 2021). Broadly, across the study: The cohort was composed of around twelve relapsed/refractory and about 15 treatment-naive patients; IGHV unmutated status was identified in approximately 18 patients. Responses were partial in around 25 patients and complete in 2; after median around 65 months follow-up, around 15 stayed in remission and approximately 12 progressed. Response samples were obtained after a median of approximately eleven months of treatment, with a range of about 6 to 36 months. Samples averaged approximately 240,000 productive templates and some 91,000 productive rearrangements. Of the 90 or so participants in the trial, about 25 had longitudinal samples available. Cryopreserved peripheral blood mononuclear cells were collected at three points: before therapy, at response, and at either sustained remission or disease progression. Every remission and progressive disease sample was obtained while ibrutinib was still being received by the patients.

Reading the label with the study, this specimen's time point is: approximately 25 months on ibrutinib. For TCR beta library preparation, 1.5 to 2 micrograms of genomic DNA was extracted from cryopreserved PBMCs. Longitudinal blood samples from CLL patients on ibrutinib monotherapy underwent high-throughput TCR beta sequencing. The patients took part in an open-label, single-center phase 2 trial of ibrutinib monotherapy. This clone was seen repeatedly, ten times or more. This clone's antigen is unknown. Base qualities are not provided; no much larger clone lies one nucleotide away. Taken from the germline V gene, the CDR1 and CDR2 loops are MNHEY and SVGAGI. At the junction V is shortened by 6 bases and J by 8 bases, with 14 bases in between. From its cysteine to its phenylalanine, the CDR3 spans 14 amino acids. CDR3 DNA only is kept here, 42 bases in frame from base 1. Each clonotype received, on average, 10x coverage in deep resolution sequencing performed on a MiSeq, where the target depth lay between 1 in 1 million and 1 in 200,000 T cells. The immunoSEQ hsTCRB Kit was used to generate the TCR beta libraries. The study's own analysis went as follows. ImmunoSEQ Data Assistant and ImmunoSEQ Analyzer were used for data analysis, and V, D and J genes were assigned according to IMGT definitions. Clonality, with values ranging from 0 to 1, was calculated as one minus the normalized Shannon entropy of productive rearrangement frequencies. Only overrepresented clonotypes making up at least 0.05% of each patient's repertoire were included in the public clonotype analysis. Repertoires from roughly 13 age-matched healthy donors in immuneACCESS were used as clonality controls. TCRdb obtained this table from immuneACCESS and retained in-frame rearrangements with V and J assigned. These tables miss some clones; where compared with another copy, unresolved V genes account for less than half of the shortfall, and the remainder is unexplained. V and J calls and clone size come straight from that table; D and trimming were deduced from the DNA. The sample table contains more than 110,000 clones; only one count was recorded for about 70% of them. The ten biggest clones cover about 4.7% of the sample.

Overall study results and their limits: Public clonotypes were rare and either shrank or stayed stable during treatment, and the rise in clonality at ibrutinib response reflected expansion of private clonotypes. Clonality rose at ibrutinib response, remained stable during sustained remission, and dropped back toward baseline at progression. Sustained-remission and progressing patients did not have matched sampling times, and lymph node repertoires were not examined. Baseline clonality was found to be higher than that of age-matched healthy donors and was strongly correlated with circulating CD8+ T-cell counts.

The rearranged chain carries TRBV6-5 and TRBJ1-6; a confident D gene designation cannot be given. The clonotype originates from a human donor with chronic lymphocytic leukemia. The sample was PBMCs, taken after 24 months of ibrutinib treatment. This receptor carries the CDR3 CASSPRGADSPLHF. In nucleotide form, the sequence is TGTGCCAGCAGCCCCCGGGGAGCGGATTCACCCCTCCACTTT.